This T cell receptor beta chain is from a study of response to subunit inactivated influenza vaccine. Notes on the study in general: There was a suggestion from the authors that each seasonal influenza vaccination recruits few new T cells.

This clonotype was detected ten times or more. The antigen remains undetermined. This CDR3 is built from 15 residues. Germline V gene lookup returns CDR1 SGHRS and CDR2 YFSETQ. V shed 3 bases and J shed 2 bases, with 12 bases lying between them. MiXCR, applied by TCRdb to the RT-PCR reads, yields one record per CDR3 protein. The sample includes roughly 500,000 distinct CDR3 sequences, 15% to 20% of them seen just once. The rearrangement uses TRBV5-1 and TRBJ1-3, with D possibly being TRBD1 (5 bases). Sample: CD4+ T cells sorted from PBMCs, taken about 23 months after vaccination. This clonotype was obtained from a man aged 45 to 75 who received an inactivated influenza vaccine. In nucleotides, the CDR3 is TGCGCCAGCAGCTCGGGGACGAGTCCTGGAAACACCATATATTTT. Its translation: CASSSGTSPGNTIYF. Based on the CDR3 plus reference TRBV5-1 and TRBJ1-3, the full variable domain is KAGVTQTPRYLIKTRGQQVTLSCSPISGHRSVSWYQQTPGQGLQFLFEYFSETQRNKGNFPGRFSGRQFSNSRSEMNVSTLELGDSALYLCASSSGTSPGNTIYFGEGSWLTVV.